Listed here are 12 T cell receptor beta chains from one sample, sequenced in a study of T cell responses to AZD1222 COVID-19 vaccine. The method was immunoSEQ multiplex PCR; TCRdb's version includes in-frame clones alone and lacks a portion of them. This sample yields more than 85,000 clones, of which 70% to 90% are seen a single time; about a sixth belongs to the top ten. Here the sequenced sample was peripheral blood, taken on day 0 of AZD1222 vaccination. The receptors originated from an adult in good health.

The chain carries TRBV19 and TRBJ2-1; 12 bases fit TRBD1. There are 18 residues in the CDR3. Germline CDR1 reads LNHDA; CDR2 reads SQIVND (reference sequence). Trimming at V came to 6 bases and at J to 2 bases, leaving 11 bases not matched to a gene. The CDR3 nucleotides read TGTGCCAGTAGCCACTTGGGACAGGGGGCTGGGACCTACAATGAGCAGTTCTTC. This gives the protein CASSHLGQGAGTYNEQFF.

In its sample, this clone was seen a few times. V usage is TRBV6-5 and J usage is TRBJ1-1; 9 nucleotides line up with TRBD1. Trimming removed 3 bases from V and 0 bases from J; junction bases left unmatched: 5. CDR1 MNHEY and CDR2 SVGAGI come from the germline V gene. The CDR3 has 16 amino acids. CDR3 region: CASSYRGTGMNTEAFF. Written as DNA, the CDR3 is TGTGCCAGCAGTTATAGGGGGACAGGGATGAACACTGAAGCTTTCTTT.

CDR3: CASSSETGFGELFF. CDR3 sequence (DNA): TGCGCCAGCAGCTCCGAGACAGGGTTCGGGGAGCTGTTTTTT. V usage is TRBV5-1 and J usage is TRBJ2-2; TRBD1 matches at 7 bases. The CDR3 sequence is 14 residues long. V shed 3 bases, J shed 7 bases, and the junction held 6 bases outside the gene matches. Germline V gene lookup returns CDR1 SGHRS and CDR2 YFSETQ.

The DNA for the CDR3 is TGTGCCACCCAGAGGGGGAGTGGGGACGAGCAGTACGTC. Translated: CATQRGSGDEQYV. The chain carries TRBV10-3 and TRBJ2-7; tentatively, D is TRBD1 (6 bases). CDR1 and CDR2 from the germline V gene are ENHRY and SYGVKD. Trimming shortened V by 10 bases and J by 5 bases, and 18 bases separated the two germline ends. The CDR3 totals 13 residues.

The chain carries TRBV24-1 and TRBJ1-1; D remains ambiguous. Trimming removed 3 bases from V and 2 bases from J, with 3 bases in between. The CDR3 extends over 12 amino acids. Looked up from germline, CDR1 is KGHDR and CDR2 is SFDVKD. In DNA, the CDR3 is TGTGCCACCAGTGATAGTAACACTGAAGCTTTCTTT. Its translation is CATSDSNTEAFF.

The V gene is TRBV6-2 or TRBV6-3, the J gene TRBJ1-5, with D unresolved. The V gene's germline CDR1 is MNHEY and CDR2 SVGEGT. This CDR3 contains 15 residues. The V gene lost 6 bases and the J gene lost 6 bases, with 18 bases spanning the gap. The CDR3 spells CASSYDAGSSQPQHF. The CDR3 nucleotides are TGTGCCAGCAGCTATGATGCCGGGTCGAGTCAGCCCCAGCATTTT.

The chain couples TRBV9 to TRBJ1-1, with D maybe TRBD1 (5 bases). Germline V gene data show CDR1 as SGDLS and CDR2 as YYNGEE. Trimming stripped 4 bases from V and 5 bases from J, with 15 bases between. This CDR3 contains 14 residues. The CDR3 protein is CASSPGASGTEAFF. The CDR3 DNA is TGTGCCAGCAGCCCCGGGGCCAGTGGGACTGAAGCTTTCTTT.

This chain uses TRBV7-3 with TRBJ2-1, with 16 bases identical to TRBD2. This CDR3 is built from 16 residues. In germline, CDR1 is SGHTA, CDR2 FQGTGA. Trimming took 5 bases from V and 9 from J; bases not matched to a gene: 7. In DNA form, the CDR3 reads TGTGCCAGCAGCCCGGGACTAGCGGGAGGGCGGTCTGAGCAGTTCTTC. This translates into CASSPGLAGGRSEQFF.

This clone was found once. The CDR3 DNA is TGTGCCAGCAGCTTGAATCCAGGGAAGCCCCAGCATTTT. Protein: CASSLNPGKPQHF. The chain uses TRBV7-3 and TRBJ1-5; a weak D match, TRBD1 (5 bases). V was clipped by 3 bases and J by 8 bases, with 11 bases between them. Germline-derived CDR1 and CDR2 are SGHTA and FQGTGA. The CDR3 extends over 13 amino acids.

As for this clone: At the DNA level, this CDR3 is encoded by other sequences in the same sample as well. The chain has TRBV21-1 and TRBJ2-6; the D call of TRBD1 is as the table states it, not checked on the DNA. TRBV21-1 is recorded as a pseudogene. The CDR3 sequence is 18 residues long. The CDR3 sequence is CASIRGGRGSSGANVLTF. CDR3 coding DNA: TGTGCCAGCATCAGAGGGGGACGTGGGAGCTCTGGGGCCAACGTCCTGACTTTC.

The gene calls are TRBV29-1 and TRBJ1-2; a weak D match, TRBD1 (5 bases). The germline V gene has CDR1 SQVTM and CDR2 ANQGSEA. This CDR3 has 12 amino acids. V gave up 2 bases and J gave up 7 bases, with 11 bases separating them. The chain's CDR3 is CSVEFFGGGYTF. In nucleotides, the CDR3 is TGCAGCGTTGAATTCTTTGGGGGTGGCTACACCTTC.

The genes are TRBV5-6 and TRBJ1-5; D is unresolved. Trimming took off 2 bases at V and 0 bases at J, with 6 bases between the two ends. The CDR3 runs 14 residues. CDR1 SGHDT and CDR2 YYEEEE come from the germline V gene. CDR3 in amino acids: CASSLADSNQPQHF. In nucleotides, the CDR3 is TGTGCCAGCAGCTTAGCAGATAGCAATCAGCCCCAGCATTTT.